This T cell receptor (beta chain) was captured in a study of T cells in Graves' hyperthyroidism and ophthalmopathy. Amplification yielded TCR beta CDR3 regions, with RNA transcripts as the source. First-round RT-PCR with HTBI primers amplified the TCR CDR3 region. TCRdb independently ran MiXCR on the multiplex PCR reads; one entry per CDR3 protein. The sample consists of fewer than 400,000 distinct CDR3 sequences, around 17% of them appearing once. The CDR3 covers 12 residues. V lost 0 bases to trimming and J lost 3 bases, with 2 bases between them. At least ten counts were recorded for this clonotype.

This clonotype originated in a man aged 30 to 45 with Graves' hyperthyroidism. The V and J genes are TRBV12-3 or TRBV12-4 and TRBJ1-1; no firm D call. The source material was blood. CDR3: CASSLAYTEAFF. The CDR3 DNA follows: TGTGCCAGCAGTTTAGCTTACACTGAAGCTTTCTTT.